Sequencing of this T cell receptor beta chain was carried out in a study of cytotoxic CD8 clonotypes in ibrutinib-treated CLL. Study-level information: Response sampling came at median 12 months of treatment, ranging roughly 6 to 36 months.

Germline CDR1 reads SGHTA; CDR2 reads FQGTGA. The V end was cut by 7 bases, the J end by 6 bases, with 10 bases between. The CDR3 has 12 amino acids. The planned depth of sequencing spanned 1 in 200,000 to 1 in 1 million T cells. Assay used: immunoSEQ multiplex PCR; TCRdb lists only in-frame clones, some missing. Of about 68,000 clones listed, approximately 70% were seen once; the top ten hold roughly 5.9%. This TCR was recovered from a human donor with chronic lymphocytic leukemia. Sequencing used PBMCs, obtained after 12 months of ibrutinib treatment. This rearrangement joins TRBV7-3 to TRBJ1-5; D gene unclear. In DNA, the CDR3 is TGTGCCAGCACCTCCCAAGGTCAGCCCCAGCATTTT. Its protein is CASTSQGQPQHF.